Below, 13 T cell receptor beta chains from the same sample are listed, as sequenced in a study of neurological immune-mediated disorders. TCRdb re-derived calls from the 5' RACE reads in MiXCR, one entry per CDR3 protein. The sample contains approximately 31,000 distinct CDR3 sequences, about 13% of which appear only once. Documented time point: longitudinal time-point 2. The material sequenced was PBMCs. Receptor source: a woman aged 40 to 50 in good health.

This clonotype is deemed medium-sized (0.01 to 0.1%). The chain links TRBV6-2 or TRBV6-3 to TRBJ2-1; TRBD1 aligns across 7 bases. The V gene's germline CDR1 is MNHEY and CDR2 SVGEGT. V trimming: 6 bases; J trimming: 0 bases; junction bases outside the gene matches: 8. The CDR3 runs 16 residues. The CDR3 coding sequence is TGTGCCAGCAGCAGAACAGGGGCGGCCTCCTACAATGAGCAGTTCTTC. It specifies CASSRTGAASYNEQFF.

In this sample, this clonotype turned up many times. V gene TRBV5-1 combines with J gene TRBJ2-1; D remains ambiguous. Germline lookup yields CDR1 SGHRS and CDR2 YFSETQ. The CDR3 has 15 residues. The V end was cut by 0 bases, the J end by 10 bases, with 17 bases between. This chain's CDR3 is CASSLDSWTEGEQFF. The CDR3 DNA reads TGCGCCAGCAGCTTGGATTCGTGGACCGAAGGCGAGCAGTTCTTC.

This clonotype has ten or more counts. Mismatch with germline at one junction end may stem from a read error. The chain recombines TRBV4-2 with TRBJ2-1, with unresolved D. Per the germline V gene, CDR1 is LGHNA and CDR2 is YNFKEQ. The CDR3 sequence is 15 residues long. The CDR3 DNA reads TGTGCCAGCAGCCAAGAACTCGGCCCCTCCTTGGGCGTTGTCTTC. Protein product: CASSQELGPSLGVVF.

The chain recombines TRBV19 with TRBJ1-5; no firm D call. The CDR3 extends over 17 amino acids. With 7 bases removed from V and 7 bases from J, the gap between germline ends came to 26 bases. Germline V gene sequence: CDR1 LNHDA, CDR2 SQIVND (reference sequence). The CDR3 coding sequence is TGTGCCAGTACCCCTACCCCGACGGACGGGCTTGGACAGCCCCAGCATTTT. It yields the protein CASTPTPTDGLGQPQHF.

This clonotype has ten or more counts. The chain recombines TRBV10-1 with TRBJ2-5; D gene unclear. Trimming pared 4 bases from V and 4 bases from J, leaving 10 bases between. The CDR3 runs to 13 residues. Germline CDR1 is WNHNN and CDR2 is SYGVQD (reference sequence). CDR3 loop: CASSAALGETQYF. DNA for the CDR3: TGCGCCAGCAGTGCCGCCCTGGGAGAGACCCAGTACTTC.

This clonotype was counted between two and nine times. The CDR3 DNA reads as TGCAGTGCTAGAGATGGGCTAGCGGGAGGGCCAAGTTTCGGTGATTCCTACGAGCAGTACTTC. Amino acid sequence: CSARDGLAGGPSFGDSYEQYF. This chain links TRBV20-1 with TRBJ2-7; TRBD2 matches at 12 bases. This CDR3 is 21 amino acids long. Germline CDR1 is DFQATT and CDR2 is SNEGSKA (reference sequence). Trimming removed 0 bases from V and 1 base from J; junction bases left unmatched: 19.

This clonotype was detected many times. The CDR3 loop reads CAWRDSPAGTEAFF. DNA of the CDR3: TGTGCCTGGAGGGACAGTCCCGCGGGTACTGAAGCTTTCTTT. The chain is built from TRBV30 and TRBJ1-1; maybe TRBD1 (6 bases). V lost 3 bases, J lost 5 bases, and 16 bases lay in between. This CDR3 comprises 14 residues. Germline V gene lookup returns CDR1 GTSNPN and CDR2 SVGIG (reference sequence).

At least ten counts were recorded for this clonotype. This CDR3 reads CASSLRGTGDHTEAFF. In nucleotides, the CDR3 is TGTGCCAGCAGCTTAAGAGGGACAGGGGATCACACTGAAGCTTTCTTT. The V and J genes are TRBV7-2 and TRBJ1-1; 10 bases agree with TRBD1. The CDR3 is 16 residues long. J lost 3 bases, V lost 2 bases, and 6 bases had no gene match. Germline CDR1 and CDR2: SGHTA and FQGNSA.

This clonotype was detected many times. The CDR3 DNA sequence: TGCGCCAGCAGCCACACAACAGGGCTTGGCTACACCTTC. Translation: CASSHTTGLGYTF. The rearrangement uses TRBV4-3 and TRBJ1-2, with a possible D match to TRBD1 (6 bases). V shed 3 bases and J shed 7 bases, with 12 bases lying between them. This CDR3 is 13 amino acids long. CDR1 LGHNA and CDR2 YSLEER come from the germline V gene.

In its sample, this clonotype was seen many times. The rearrangement joins TRBV11-1 to TRBJ2-7; tentatively, D is TRBD1 (6 bases). The ends were cut back, 5 bases at V and 4 bases at J, with 18 bases in the middle. CDR1 is SGHAT and CDR2 is FQDESV in the germline V gene (reference sequence). This CDR3 has 15 residues. The CDR3 sequence is CASSRDLRGAYEQYF. CDR3 nucleotide sequence: TGTGCCAGCAGCCGTGACCTCAGGGGCGCTTACGAGCAGTACTTC.

This clonotype was recorded at least ten times. In DNA form, the CDR3 reads TGTGCCACCTCGCCAGGACACGCCGGCACAGATACGCAGTATTTT. It codes for CATSPGHAGTDTQYF. The J gene is TRBJ2-3, the V gene TRBV24-1; a weak D match, TRBD1 (5 bases). The V end lost 9 bases, the J end lost 1 base, and 16 bases lay between the germline ends. CDR3 length: 15 residues. Germline CDR1 KGHDR, CDR2 SFDVKD.

There are many counts of this clonotype. The chain joins TRBV20-1 to TRBJ1-2; D possibly corresponds to TRBD1 (5 bases). The CDR3 is 14 residues long. The germline V gene has CDR1 DFQATT and CDR2 SNEGSKA (reference sequence). V was trimmed by 1 base and J by 6 bases, leaving 15 bases between them. The DNA of the CDR3 is TGCAGTGCTAGAGGCAGCGCCATAGGGGATGGCTACACCTTC. Its translation is CSARGSAIGDGYTF.

This clonotype was seen repeatedly, ten times or more. V gene TRBV6-2 or TRBV6-3 combines with J gene TRBJ2-7; TRBD1 matches at 8 bases. CDR3 length: 15 residues. The V segment lost 8 bases and the J segment 4 bases; nucleotides outside the gene matches: 13. Germline V gene sequence: CDR1 MNHEY, CDR2 SVGEGT. The CDR3 region has the DNA TGTGCCAGCGGACCTGAGGACAGGGAATTTTACGAGCAGTACTTC. Its protein is CASGPEDREFYEQYF.